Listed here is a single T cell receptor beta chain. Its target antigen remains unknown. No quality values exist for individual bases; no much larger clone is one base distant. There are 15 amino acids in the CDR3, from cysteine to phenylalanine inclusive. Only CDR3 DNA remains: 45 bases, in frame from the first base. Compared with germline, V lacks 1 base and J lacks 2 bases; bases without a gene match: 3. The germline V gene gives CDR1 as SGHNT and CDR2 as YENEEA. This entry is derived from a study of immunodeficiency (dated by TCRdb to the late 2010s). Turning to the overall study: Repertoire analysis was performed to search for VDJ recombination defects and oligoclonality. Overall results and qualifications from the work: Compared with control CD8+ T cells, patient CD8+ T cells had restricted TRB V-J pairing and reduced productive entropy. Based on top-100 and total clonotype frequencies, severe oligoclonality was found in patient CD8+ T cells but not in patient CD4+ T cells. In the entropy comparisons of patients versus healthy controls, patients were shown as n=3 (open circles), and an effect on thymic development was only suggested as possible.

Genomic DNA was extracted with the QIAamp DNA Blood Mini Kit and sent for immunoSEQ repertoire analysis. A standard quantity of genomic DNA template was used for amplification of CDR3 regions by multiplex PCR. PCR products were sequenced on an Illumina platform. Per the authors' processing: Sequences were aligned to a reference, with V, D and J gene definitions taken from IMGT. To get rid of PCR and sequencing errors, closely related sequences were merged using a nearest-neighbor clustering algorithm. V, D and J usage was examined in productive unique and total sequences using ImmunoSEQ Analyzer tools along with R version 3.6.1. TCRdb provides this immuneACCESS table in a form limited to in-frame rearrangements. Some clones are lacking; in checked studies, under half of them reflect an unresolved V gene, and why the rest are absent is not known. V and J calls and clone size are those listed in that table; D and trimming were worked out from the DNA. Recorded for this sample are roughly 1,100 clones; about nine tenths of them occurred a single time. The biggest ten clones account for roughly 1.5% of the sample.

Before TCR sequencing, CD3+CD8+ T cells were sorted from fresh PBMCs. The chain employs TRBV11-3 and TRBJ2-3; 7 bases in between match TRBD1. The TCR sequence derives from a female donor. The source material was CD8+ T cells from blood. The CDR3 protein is CASSLGQGSTDTQYF. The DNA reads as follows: TGTGCCAGCAGCTTAGGACAGGGATCCACAGATACGCAGTATTTT.